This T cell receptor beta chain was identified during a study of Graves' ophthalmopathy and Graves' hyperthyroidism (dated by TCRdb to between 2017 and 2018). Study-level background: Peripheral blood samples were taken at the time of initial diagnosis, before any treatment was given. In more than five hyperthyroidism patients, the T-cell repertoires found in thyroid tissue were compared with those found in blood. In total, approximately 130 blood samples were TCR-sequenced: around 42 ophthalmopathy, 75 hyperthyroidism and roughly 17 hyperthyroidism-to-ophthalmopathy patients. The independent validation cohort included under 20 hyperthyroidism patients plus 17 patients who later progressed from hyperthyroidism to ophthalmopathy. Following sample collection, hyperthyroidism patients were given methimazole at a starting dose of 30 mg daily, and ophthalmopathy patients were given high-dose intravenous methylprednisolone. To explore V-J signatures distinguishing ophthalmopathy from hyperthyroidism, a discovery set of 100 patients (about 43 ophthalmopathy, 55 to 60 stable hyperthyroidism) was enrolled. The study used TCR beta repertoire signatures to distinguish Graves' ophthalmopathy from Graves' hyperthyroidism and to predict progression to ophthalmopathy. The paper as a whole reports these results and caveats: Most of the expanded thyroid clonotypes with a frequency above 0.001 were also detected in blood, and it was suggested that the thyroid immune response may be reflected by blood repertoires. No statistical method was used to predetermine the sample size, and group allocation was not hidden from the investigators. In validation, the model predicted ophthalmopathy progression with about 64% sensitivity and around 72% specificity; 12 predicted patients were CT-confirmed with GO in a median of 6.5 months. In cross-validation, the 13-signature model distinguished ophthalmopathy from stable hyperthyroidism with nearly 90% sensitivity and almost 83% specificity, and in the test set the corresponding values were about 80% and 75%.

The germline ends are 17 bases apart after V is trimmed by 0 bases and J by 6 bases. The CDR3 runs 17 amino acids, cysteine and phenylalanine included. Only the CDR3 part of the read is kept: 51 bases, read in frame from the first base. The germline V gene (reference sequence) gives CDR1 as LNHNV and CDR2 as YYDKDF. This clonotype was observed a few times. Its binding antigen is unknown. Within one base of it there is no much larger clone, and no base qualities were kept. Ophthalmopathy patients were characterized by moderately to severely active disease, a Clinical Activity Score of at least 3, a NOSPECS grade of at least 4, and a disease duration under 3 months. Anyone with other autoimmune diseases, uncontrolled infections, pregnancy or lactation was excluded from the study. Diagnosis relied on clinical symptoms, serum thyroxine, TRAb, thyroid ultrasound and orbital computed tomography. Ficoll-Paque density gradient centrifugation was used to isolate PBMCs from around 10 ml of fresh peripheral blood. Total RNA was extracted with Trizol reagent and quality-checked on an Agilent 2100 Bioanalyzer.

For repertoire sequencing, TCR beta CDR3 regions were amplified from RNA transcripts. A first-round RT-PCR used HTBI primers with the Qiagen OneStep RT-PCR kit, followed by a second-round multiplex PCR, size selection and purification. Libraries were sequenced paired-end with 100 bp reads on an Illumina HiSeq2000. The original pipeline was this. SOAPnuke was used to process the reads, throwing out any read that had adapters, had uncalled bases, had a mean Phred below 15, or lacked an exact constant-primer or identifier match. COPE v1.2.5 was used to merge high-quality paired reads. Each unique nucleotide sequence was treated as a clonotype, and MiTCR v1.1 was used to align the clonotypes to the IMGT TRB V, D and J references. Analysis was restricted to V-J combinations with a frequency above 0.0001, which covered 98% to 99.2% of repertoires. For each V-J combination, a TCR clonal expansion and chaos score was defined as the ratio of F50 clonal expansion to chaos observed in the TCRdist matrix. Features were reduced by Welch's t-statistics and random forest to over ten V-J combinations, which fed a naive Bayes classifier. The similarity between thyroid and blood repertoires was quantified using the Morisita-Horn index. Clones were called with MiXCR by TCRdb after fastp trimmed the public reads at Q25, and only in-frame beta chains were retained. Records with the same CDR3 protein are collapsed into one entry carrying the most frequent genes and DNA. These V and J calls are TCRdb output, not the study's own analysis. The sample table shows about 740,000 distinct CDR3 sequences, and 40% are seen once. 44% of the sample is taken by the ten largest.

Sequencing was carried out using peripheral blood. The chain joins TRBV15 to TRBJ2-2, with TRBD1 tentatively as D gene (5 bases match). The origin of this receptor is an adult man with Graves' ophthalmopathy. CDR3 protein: CATSRDVGQPNPGELFF. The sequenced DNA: TGTGCCACCAGCAGAGATGTGGGGCAACCGAATCCCGGGGAGCTGTTTTTT.